Presented here are 24 T cell receptor beta chains from one specimen sequenced in a study of T cells after yellow fever vaccination. MiXCR, run by TCRdb on the 5' RACE reads, gives a single entry per CDR3 protein. Of about 230,000 distinct CDR3 sequences in the sample, approximately 6.3% are singletons; the top ten hold about 1%. This material consisted of CD4+ T cells sorted from PBMCs, taken on the day of the yellow fever booster vaccination. These receptors all stem from a man younger than 40 who received the YFV17D yellow fever vaccine.

This clonotype was observed a few times. Here the CDR3 reads CASSLAGGLVDTQYF. CDR3 nucleotide sequence: TGTGCCAGCAGCTTAGCGGGAGGTCTAGTAGATACGCAGTATTTT. The chain employs TRBV7-2 and TRBJ2-3; possible D gene TRBD2, 6 bases. The germline CDR1 and CDR2 sequences are SGHTA and FQGNSA. The CDR3 extends over 15 amino acids. V shed 0 bases and J shed 5 bases, with 12 bases lying between them.

Of note for this clonotype: A read error is possible here, since a much larger clone lies one base away. The J gene is TRBJ2-7, the V gene TRBV28; TRBD2 is a possible D gene (5 bases). Per germline, CDR1 MDHEN and CDR2 SYDVKM. The CDR3 sequence is 12 residues long. The CDR3 loop reads CAGSTTGYEQYF. Here the CDR3 DNA reads TGTGCCGGCAGTACCACGGGATACGAGCAGTACTTC.

This clonotype has more than one count but fewer than ten. The V gene is TRBV5-1, the J gene TRBJ1-4; the D is unclear. Trimming took 2 bases from V and 5 from J, leaving 7 bases between them. CDR1 and CDR2 from the germline V gene are SGHRS and YFSETQ. This CDR3 comprises 13 residues. CDR3 amino acids: CASSLQSNEKLFF. The CDR3 coding sequence is TGCGCCAGCAGCTTACAGTCAAATGAAAAACTGTTTTTT.

This chain links TRBV6-4 with TRBJ2-7, with D possibly matching TRBD2 (5 bases). V lost 2 bases, J lost 7 bases, and 24 bases lay in between. Germline lookup yields CDR1 MRHNA and CDR2 SNTAGT. This CDR3 spans 17 amino acids. The CDR3 sequence is CASSDTPDQRSYGEQYF. CDR3 DNA sequence: TGTGCCAGCAGTGACACTCCGGACCAGCGGAGTTATGGTGAGCAGTACTTC.

This clonotype was seen repeatedly, ten times or more. The chain has TRBV12-3 or TRBV12-4 and TRBJ1-1; D ambiguous. This CDR3 is 14 amino acids long. With 1 base removed from V and 0 bases from J, the gap between germline ends came to 6 bases. The CDR3 coding sequence is TGTGCCAGCAGTTTAGAATCAGTGAACACTGAAGCTTTCTTT. It codes for CASSLESVNTEAFF.

This clonotype was found a few times. The chain's CDR3 is CASSLAIYRGETQYF. The CDR3 region has the DNA TGTGCCAGCAGCTTAGCAATTTACAGGGGGGAGACCCAGTACTTC. The chain uses TRBV7-2 and TRBJ2-5; TRBD1 agrees at 8 bases. The V segment lost 0 bases and the J segment 5 bases; nucleotides outside the gene matches: 5. The CDR3 is 15 residues long. In germline, CDR1 is SGHTA, CDR2 FQGNSA.

This clonotype was recorded many times. Here the CDR3 DNA reads TGCGCCAGCAGCCAAGACCTGGCAGACAATCAGCCCCAGCATTTT. As protein: CASSQDLADNQPQHF. This chain joins TRBV4-3 and TRBJ1-5; D is uncertain. Germline V gene sequence: CDR1 LGHNA, CDR2 YSLEER. The CDR3 is 15 amino acids. V shed 0 bases and J shed 3 bases, with 9 bases lying between them.

This sequence joins TRBV18 and TRBJ2-7; D is uncertain. The CDR3 runs to 14 residues. The germline gives CDR1 KGHSH, CDR2 LQKENI. Trimming took off 1 base at V and 2 bases at J, with 9 bases between the two ends. Here the CDR3 DNA reads TGTGCCAGCTCACCACGAACCTCAGCCTACGAGCAGTACTTC. This translates into CASSPRTSAYEQYF.

This clonotype has a handful of counts. V gene TRBV3-1 combines with J gene TRBJ2-7; D uncertain. Germline CDR1 is LGHDT and CDR2 is YNNKEL (reference sequence). CDR3 length equals 14 residues. Trimming removed 1 base from V and 3 bases from J, with 10 bases in between. The CDR3 DNA sequence: TGTGCCAGCAGCCAAGGGACCGATCGCTACGAGCAGTACTTC. Amino acids: CASSQGTDRYEQYF.

This clonotype was counted ten times or more. The chain uses TRBV11-2 and TRBJ2-5; TRBD2 matches 13 bases. Germline values: CDR1 SGHAT, CDR2 FQNNGV. The V and J ends lost 5 bases and 5 bases, in that order; junction bases with no gene match: 14. This CDR3 contains 18 residues. The CDR3 here is CASSPRGTSGIRGETQYF. CDR3 bases: TGTGCCAGCAGCCCCAGGGGGACTAGCGGGATACGTGGGGAGACCCAGTACTTC.

This clonotype was recorded many times. V is TRBV5-1 and J is TRBJ2-1, with TRBD2 matching over 11 bases. Germline CDR1 SGHRS, CDR2 YFSETQ. The ends lost 0 bases at V and 7 bases at J; junction bases unmatched: 6. This CDR3 comprises 16 residues. The CDR3 loop reads CASSLALIAGGNEQFF. In nucleotides, the CDR3 is TGCGCCAGCAGCTTGGCCCTGATAGCGGGAGGGAATGAGCAGTTCTTC.

This clonotype was counted at least ten times. V and J are TRBV10-3 and TRBJ2-3; D is unclear. Germline CDR1 ENHRY, CDR2 SYGVKD. The length of the CDR3 is 12 residues. With 0 bases removed from V and 6 bases from J, the gap between germline ends came to 4 bases. CDR3 sequence (DNA): TGTGCCATCAGTGAGTCCAGGGATACGCAGTATTTT. Its protein is CAISESRDTQYF.

This clonotype appeared a few times. This sequence joins TRBV20-1 and TRBJ2-2; maybe TRBD1 (6 bases). CDR1 DFQATT and CDR2 SNEGSKA come from the germline V gene (reference sequence). The CDR3 is 14 residues long. Trimming shortened V by 5 bases and J by 5 bases, and 15 bases separated the two germline ends. CDR3 sequence: CSASRGFGTGELFF. CDR3 nucleotides: TGCAGTGCTTCTAGGGGGTTCGGGACCGGGGAGCTGTTTTTT.

This clonotype has just a few counts. In nucleotides, the CDR3 is TGCGCCAGCAGCTTGGACGGGACAGCCCAAGAGACCCAGTACTTC. Its translation is CASSLDGTAQETQYF. The gene calls are TRBV5-1 and TRBJ2-5; 7 bases are shared with TRBD1. CDR1 and CDR2 from the germline V gene are SGHRS and YFSETQ. V was clipped by 0 bases and J by 1 base; unmatched bases: 3. The CDR3 is 15 residues long. Complete variable domain (other parts from reference TRBV5-1 and TRBJ2-5): KAGVTQTPRYLIKTRGQQVTLSCSPISGHRSVSWYQQTPGQGLQFLFEYFSETQRNKGNFPGRFSGRQFSNSRSEMNVSTLELGDSALYLCASSLDGTAQETQYFGPGTRLLVL.

This chain links TRBV12-3 or TRBV12-4 with TRBJ2-1; the match to TRBD2 covers 11 bases. This CDR3 contains 15 residues. V lost 7 bases and J lost 2; bases outside the gene matches: 4. This CDR3 is CASTQLAGAYNEQFF. DNA of the CDR3: TGTGCCAGCACCCAACTAGCGGGAGCCTACAATGAGCAGTTCTTC.

This clonotype was counted at least ten times. V and J are TRBV6-6 and TRBJ2-7, with D unclear. The V gene lost 5 bases and the J gene lost 6 bases, with 14 bases spanning the gap. Germline loops: CDR1 MNHNY, CDR2 SVGAGI (reference sequence). The CDR3 loop spans 13 amino acids. CDR3 nucleotide sequence: TGTGCCAGCAGTCCCGATGGAGCCACCGAGCAGTACTTC. This translates into CASSPDGATEQYF.

The chain combines TRBV3-1 with TRBJ1-2, with a tentative D call TRBD1 (5 bases). There are 14 residues in the CDR3. Germline lookup yields CDR1 LGHDT and CDR2 YNNKEL (reference sequence). V lost 6 bases, J lost 8 bases, and 19 bases lay in between. As DNA, the CDR3 is TGTGCCAGCAGTGAGGACGGGGCAAGAAGAGGCTACACCTTC. Protein product: CASSEDGARRGYTF.

This chain connects TRBV12-3 or TRBV12-4 to TRBJ1-4; 7 positions agree with TRBD1. There are 14 residues in the CDR3. Losses at the gene ends were 5 bases for V and 7 bases for J; bases not matched to a gene: 7. CDR3 bases: TGTGCCAGCAGTATTGACAGGGTCCGTGAAAAACTGTTTTTT. Translation: CASSIDRVREKLFF.

In this sample, this clonotype turned up a few times. The V and J genes are TRBV7-2 and TRBJ2-5, with 8 bases fitting TRBD2. Germline-derived CDR1 and CDR2 are SGHTA and FQGNSA. The V gene end was trimmed by 5 bases and the J gene end by 7 bases; junction bases not matched to a gene: 9. This CDR3 is 14 amino acids long. CDR3 region: CASSASGRVGTQYF. CDR3 bases: TGTGCCAGCAGCGCCAGCGGGAGAGTCGGGACCCAGTACTTC.

This clonotype has a handful of counts. The chain joins TRBV11-2 to TRBJ2-1; weak D call: TRBD1 (6 bases). Germline V lookup: CDR1 SGHAT, CDR2 FQNNGV. The CDR3 sequence is 16 residues long. Trimming left V 0 bases short and J 7 bases short, with 16 bases between. CDR3 residues: CASSLDGQIWANEQFF. The CDR3 DNA reads as TGTGCCAGCAGCTTAGACGGACAGATATGGGCTAATGAGCAGTTCTTC. Full variable domain (missing parts from reference TRBV11-2 and TRBJ2-1): EAGVAQSPRYKIIEKRQSVAFWCNPISGHATLYWYQQILGQGPKLLIQFQNNGVVDDSQLPKDRFSAERLKGVDSTLKIQPAKLEDSAVYLCASSLDGQIWANEQFFGPGTRLTVL.

This clonotype was detected a few times. The chain employs TRBV15 and TRBJ2-7; 8 bases line up with TRBD1. V trimming: 2 bases; J trimming: 1 base; junction bases outside the gene matches: 7. This CDR3 spans 16 amino acids. The germline V gene has CDR1 LNHNV and CDR2 YYDKDF (reference sequence). CDR3 protein: CATSRPDRVGSYEQYF. In DNA, the CDR3 is TGTGCCACCAGCAGACCGGACAGGGTGGGTTCCTACGAGCAGTACTTC.

This clonotype was counted between two and nine times. This chain joins TRBV10-3 and TRBJ2-1; TRBD2 aligns across 11 bases. CDR3 size: 13 residues. V was clipped by 8 bases and J by 4 bases; unmatched bases: 1. CDR1 ENHRY and CDR2 SYGVKD come from the germline V gene. CDR3 DNA: TGTGCCATCGGGACTAGCGGTTACAATGAGCAGTTCTTC. As protein: CAIGTSGYNEQFF.

The chain carries TRBV4-3 and TRBJ1-1; D may be TRBD1 (5 bases). The V gene lost 0 bases and the J gene lost 7 bases, with 15 bases spanning the gap. In germline, CDR1 is LGHNA, CDR2 YSLEER. This CDR3 contains 15 residues. The CDR3 DNA is TGCGCCAGCAGCCAAGAAGTGGTGGGTGACAGTGAAGCTTTCTTT. As protein: CASSQEVVGDSEAFF.

This clonotype was picked up a small number of times. This rearrangement joins TRBV12-3 or TRBV12-4 to TRBJ1-2; TRBD1 might be the D (5 bases). Trimming pared 8 bases from V and 7 bases from J, leaving 14 bases between. The CDR3 is 12 amino acids. The CDR3 nucleotides are TGTGCCAGCCGGGGGGGGGACGGTGGCTACACCTTC. It codes for CASRGGDGGYTF.